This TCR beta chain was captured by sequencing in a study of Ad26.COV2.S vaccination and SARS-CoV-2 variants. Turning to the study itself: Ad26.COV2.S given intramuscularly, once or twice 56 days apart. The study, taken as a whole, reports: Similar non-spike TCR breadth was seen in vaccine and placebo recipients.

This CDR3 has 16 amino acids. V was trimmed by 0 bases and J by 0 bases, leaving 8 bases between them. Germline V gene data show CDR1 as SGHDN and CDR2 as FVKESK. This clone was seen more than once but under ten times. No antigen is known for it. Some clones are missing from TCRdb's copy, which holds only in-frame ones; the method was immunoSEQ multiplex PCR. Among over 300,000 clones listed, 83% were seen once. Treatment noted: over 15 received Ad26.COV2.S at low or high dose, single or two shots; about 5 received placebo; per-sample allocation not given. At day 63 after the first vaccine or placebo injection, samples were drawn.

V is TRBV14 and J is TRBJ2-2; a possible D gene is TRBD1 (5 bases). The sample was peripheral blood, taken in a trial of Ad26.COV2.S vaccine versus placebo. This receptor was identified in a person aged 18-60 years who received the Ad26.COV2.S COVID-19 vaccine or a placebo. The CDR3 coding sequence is TGTGCCAGCAGCCAAGATCCAGGGACGAACACCGGGGAGCTGTTTTTT. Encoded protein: CASSQDPGTNTGELFF.